What follows are 2 T cell receptor beta chains derived from one specimen sequenced in a study of blood T cell repertoires in COVID-19 (dated by TCRdb to the early 2020s). Library method: the immunoSEQ multiplex PCR assay. This immuneACCESS table, as held by TCRdb, lists in-frame sequences with V and J called but not all clones. Of the missing ones, under half trace to an unresolved V gene in checked studies; the others have no known cause. For this sample the table gives 250,000 to 300,000 clones, of which roughly 80% were detected only once. Jointly, the top ten make up around 5% of the sample. Material: PBMCs or T cells enriched from blood (not recorded which). These receptors came from a man aged 40-55 years who had been exposed to COVID-19.

This chain joins TRBV11-2 and TRBJ1-3, with a possible D match to TRBD1 (6 bases). The germline V gene encodes CDR1 SGHAT and CDR2 FQNNGV. This CDR3 has 15 residues. Trimming removed 1 base at V and 3 bases at J, with 10 bases between. In nucleotides, the CDR3 is TGTGCCAGCAGCTTAGCACAGGGTGGTGGAAACACCATATATTTT. This encodes CASSLAQGGGNTIYF.

This clone has a single count. V is TRBV27 and J is TRBJ1-1; a weak D match, TRBD1 (5 bases). Between the trimmed V and J ends, which lost 5 bases and 6 bases, there was a span of 13 bases. The CDR3 has 13 residues. Per germline, CDR1 MNHEY and CDR2 SMNVEV (reference sequence). The CDR3 here is CASSRQGGAEAFF. The CDR3 DNA follows: TGTGCCAGCAGTCGTCAGGGTGGGGCTGAAGCTTTCTTT.